This TCR beta chain was recorded in a study of OX40 agonist ivuxolimab in advanced cancers. On the study more broadly: Three patients, one with hepatocellular carcinoma and two with cutaneous melanoma, achieved partial responses. Study-wide results and caveats: Dose levels from 0.1 to 3.0 mg/kg saw CD4+ and CD8+ blood T cells expand clonally by week 6. Some of the nonresponding patients also showed low levels of normalized T-cell clonal expansion.

This clone was picked up a small number of times. Its antigen is still unknown. Germline CDR1 is SEHNR and CDR2 is FQNEAQ (reference sequence). The V end was cut by 7 bases, the J end by 6 bases, with 12 bases between. There are 12 residues in the CDR3. Sequenced by immunoSEQ multiplex PCR; TCRdb stores in-frame clones only, minus some. The sample holds 65,000 to 70,000 clones, roughly 84% seen once. This chain connects TRBV7-9 to TRBJ2-5, with D tentatively TRBD1 or TRBD2 (6 bases each). The receptor was derived from an adult with an advanced solid tumor such as melanoma, head and neck, liver or kidney cancer. This sample comprised CD4+ or CD8+ T cells sorted from blood, obtained in a trial of the OX40 agonist ivuxolimab. CDR3 loop: CASNPGGQTQYF. The CDR3 DNA reads TGTGCCAGCAATCCCGGGGGCCAGACCCAGTACTTC. The full variable domain, with the rest looked up from reference TRBV7-9 and TRBJ2-5, is DTGVSQNPRHKITKRGQNVTFRCDPISEHNRLYWYRQTLGQGPEFLTYFQNEAQLEKSRLLSDRFSAERPKGSFSTLEIQRTEQGDSAMYLCASNPGGQTQYFGPGTRLLVL.